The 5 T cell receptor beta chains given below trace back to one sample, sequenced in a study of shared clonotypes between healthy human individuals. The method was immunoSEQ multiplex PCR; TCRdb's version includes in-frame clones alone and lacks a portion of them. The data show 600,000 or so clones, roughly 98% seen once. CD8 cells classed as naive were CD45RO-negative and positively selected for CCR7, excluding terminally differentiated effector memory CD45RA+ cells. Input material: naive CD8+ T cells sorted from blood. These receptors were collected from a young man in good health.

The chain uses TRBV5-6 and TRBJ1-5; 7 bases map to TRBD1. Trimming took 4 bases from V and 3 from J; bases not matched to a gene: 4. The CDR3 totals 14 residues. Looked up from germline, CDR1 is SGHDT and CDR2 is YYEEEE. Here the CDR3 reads CASSPTGSNQPQHF. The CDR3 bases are TGTGCCAGCAGCCCGACAGGGTCCAATCAGCCCCAGCATTTT.

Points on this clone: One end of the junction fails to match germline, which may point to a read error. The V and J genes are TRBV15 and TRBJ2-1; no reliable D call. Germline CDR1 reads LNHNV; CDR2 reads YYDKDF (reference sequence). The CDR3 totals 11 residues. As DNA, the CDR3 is TGTGCCACCACCAGAGGTGGTGAGCAGTTCTTC. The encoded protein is CATTRGGEQFF.

The CDR3 reads CAMQGSGANVLTF. DNA for the CDR3: TGTGCCATGCAGGGGTCTGGGGCCAACGTCCTGACTTTC. V is TRBV5-4 and J is TRBJ2-6; a possible D gene is TRBD1 (6 bases). CDR3 length equals 13 residues. Germline V gives CDR1 SGHNT, CDR2 YYREEE (reference sequence). V was shortened by 9 bases and J by 1 base, with 8 bases between the two germline ends.

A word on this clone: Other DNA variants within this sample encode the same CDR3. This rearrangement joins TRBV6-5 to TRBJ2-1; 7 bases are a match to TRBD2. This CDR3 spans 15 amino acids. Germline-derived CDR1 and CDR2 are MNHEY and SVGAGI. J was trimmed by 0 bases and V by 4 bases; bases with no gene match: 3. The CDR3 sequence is CASSLLANSYNEQFF. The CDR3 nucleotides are TGTGCCAGCAGTTTACTAGCGAACTCCTACAATGAGCAGTTCTTC.

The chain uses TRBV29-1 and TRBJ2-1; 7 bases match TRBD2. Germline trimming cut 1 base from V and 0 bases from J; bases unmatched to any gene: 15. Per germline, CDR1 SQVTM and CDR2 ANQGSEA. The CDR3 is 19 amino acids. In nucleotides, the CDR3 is TGCAGCGTTGAAGGGTTGGCGGGAGTTCTACCAAGCTCCTACAATGAGCAGTTCTTC. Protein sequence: CSVEGLAGVLPSSYNEQFF.